This section outlines one T cell receptor beta chain sequence together with its context. Its antigen is unidentified. The data are from a study of CD4 T cells in relation to SARS-CoV-2 and coronaviruses. Background on the study: ViraFEST: roughly ten-day antigen culture of PBMCs, then TCR beta CDR3 sequencing.

Naive and memory CD4+ T cells were cultured with CEF, then survey-sequenced. Profiling relied on immunoSEQ multiplex PCR, and the TCRdb table lists in-frame clones only, not all of them. Among around 30,000 clones, around 80% were seen once, and the ten largest hold nearly 3.5%. Study outcomes and limitations: Crossreactivity was assessed only for spike protein, not other viral proteins.

The sequenced material came from memory CD4+ T cells from PBMCs, cultured in vitro. This receptor was identified in an adult with COVID-19.

CDR3 nucleotides: TGTGCCAGCTCGAAGACAGGGGTAAATGAGCAGTTCTTC. Encoded protein: CASSKTGVNEQFF. The V and J genes are TRBV18 and TRBJ2-1, with 8 bases fitting TRBD1. V lost 6 bases and J lost 7; bases outside the gene matches: 5. Germline CDR1 and CDR2: KGHSH and LQKENI. The CDR3 sequence is 13 residues long. Complete variable domain (other parts from reference TRBV18 and TRBJ2-1): NAGVMQNPRHLVRRRGQEARLRCSPMKGHSHVYWYRQLPEEGLKFMVYLQKENIIDESGMPKERFSAEFPKEGPSILRIQQVVRGDSAAYFCASSKTGVNEQFFGPGTRLTVL.